This is a list of T cell receptor beta chains from one sample in a study of regulatory T cells in long-lasting Graves disease. TCRdb passed the multiplex PCR reads through MiXCR, listing each CDR3 protein once. The sample lists over 500,000 distinct CDR3 sequences, roughly 15% occurring once. These data also formed part of another study, on T cells in Graves' hyperthyroidism and ophthalmopathy.

The material was peripheral blood mononuclear cells (PBMCs), obtained at new diagnosis, from a patient treated with antithyroid drugs. These receptors all stem from a woman in her twenties or thirties with Graves disease. The CDR3 runs from the conserved cysteine through the conserved F or W.

V	J	CDR3
TRBV7-3	TRBJ2-1	CASSRASGSVNEQFF
TRBV29-1	TRBJ2-7	CSASSAGGGHEQYF
TRBV11-3	TRBJ2-3	CASSLDRPDTQYF
TRBV9	TRBJ1-2	CASRELGYGYTF
TRBV2	TRBJ1-2	CASFRGGVLYGYTF
TRBV20-1	TRBJ2-3	CSARDDRLVADTQYF
TRBV7-2	TRBJ2-7	CASQFIGSGYEQYF
TRBV20-1	TRBJ2-7	CSARDRAGGADEQYF
TRBV28	TRBJ1-4	CASSTGHEKLFF
TRBV20-1	TRBJ2-7	CSASLGVTEQYF
TRBV28	TRBJ2-7	CASSLVPLDRVPSYEQYF
TRBV7-7	TRBJ2-3	CASSSTGRTDTQYF
TRBV19	TRBJ2-2	CASSISGTRTGELFF
TRBV30	TRBJ2-2	CAWMRTAVTGELFF
TRBV7-9	TRBJ2-5	CASQGYQETQYF
TRBV5-1	TRBJ1-6	CASSQDRTSNSPLHF
TRBV3-1	TRBJ2-7	CASSQVAYEQYF
TRBV12-3/TRBV12-4	TRBJ1-2	CASSLALQHRRWGYTF
TRBV7-2	TRBJ2-3	CASSLVSSGSRTDTQYF
TRBV9	TRBJ1-5	CASSVAGSRAGLPFSNQPQHF